A single sample gave rise to the 24 T cell receptor beta chains below, sequenced in a study of T cell responses to AZD1222 COVID-19 vaccine. Data came from immunoSEQ multiplex PCR; TCRdb stores just in-frame clones and leaves some out. Of roughly 110,000 clones listed, approximately 88% were seen once; the top ten hold 5.5% to 7.5%. Here the sequenced sample was peripheral blood, taken 28 days after the second AZD1222 dose. The receptors shown here come from an adult who received the AZD1222 COVID-19 vaccine.

This clone was observed a few times. The chain combines TRBV14 with TRBJ2-5, with 10 bases identical to TRBD2. With V trimmed by 3 bases and J by 2 bases, 9 bases remained unmatched. Germline assignment: CDR1 SGHDN and CDR2 FVKESK. CDR3 length equals 17 residues. The CDR3 loop is CASSHQGLATYQETQYF. As DNA, the CDR3 is TGTGCCAGCAGCCACCAGGGACTAGCGACTTATCAAGAGACCCAGTACTTC.

This clone was counted a single time. The chain combines TRBV24-1 with TRBJ2-3; 9 nucleotides match TRBD2. CDR3 length equals 18 residues. V gave up 3 bases and J gave up 5 bases; unmatched junction bases: 14. Germline CDR1 KGHDR, CDR2 SFDVKD. The CDR3 DNA reads TGTGCCACCAGTGATCCACGGGTAGCGGGGGCCGTGGGAGATACGCAGTATTTT. It specifies CATSDPRVAGAVGDTQYF.

This clone was detected many times. This chain connects TRBV19 to TRBJ1-6; D call uncertain. This CDR3 is built from 13 residues. V lost 2 bases to trimming and J lost 8 bases, with 7 bases between them. Germline lookup yields CDR1 LNHDA and CDR2 SQIVND (reference sequence). The CDR3 region is CASSISPDSPLHF. DNA for the CDR3: TGTGCCAGTAGTATATCCCCGGATTCACCCCTCCACTTT. Together with reference TRBV19 and TRBJ1-6, the CDR3 gives the full variable domain: DGGITQSPKYLFRKEGQNVTLSCEQNLNHDAMYWYRQDPGQGLRLIYYSQIVNDFQKGDIAEGYSVSREKKESFPLTVTSAQKNPTAFYLCASSISPDSPLHFGNGTRLTVT.

The chain links TRBV6-1 to TRBJ1-2, with 8 bases matching TRBD1. V was pared by 2 bases and J by 4 bases, with 12 bases of the junction left unmatched. CDR1 MNHNS and CDR2 SASEGT come from the germline V gene. This CDR3 is 17 amino acids long. The CDR3 nucleotides are TGTGCCAGCAGTGAAAGTCCGTGGCAGGGGGCCATCTATGGCTACACCTTC. Translating gives CASSESPWQGAIYGYTF.

This clone came up once. The chain joins TRBV6-4 to TRBJ1-2; TRBD1 matches at 12 bases. V was pared by 5 bases and J by 8 bases, with 6 bases of the junction left unmatched. Germline lookup yields CDR1 MRHNA and CDR2 SNTAGT. The CDR3 runs to 14 residues. The CDR3 here is CASSRGQGARGYTF. The CDR3 DNA follows: TGTGCCAGCAGTCGGGGACAGGGGGCGCGCGGCTACACCTTC.

The chain combines TRBV7-9 with TRBJ2-3, with D unresolved. The length of the CDR3 is 13 residues. V was trimmed by 6 bases and J by 0 bases, leaving 7 bases between them. Germline assignment: CDR1 SEHNR and CDR2 FQNEAQ (reference sequence). The CDR3 sequence: CASRPSSTDTQYF. CDR3 sequence (DNA): TGTGCCAGCAGACCTTCTAGCACAGATACGCAGTATTTT.

About this clone: One junction end disagrees with the germline gene, perhaps due to a read error. J is TRBJ2-2 and V is TRBV7-7; 8 nucleotides agree with TRBD1. Germline lookup yields CDR1 SSHAT and CDR2 FNYEAQ (reference sequence). The CDR3 has 17 residues. The CDR3 protein is CASSSIQGAQATGELFF. The CDR3, as DNA: TGTGCTAGCAGCTCTATCCAGGGGGCGCAAGCTACCGGGGAGCTGTTTTTT.

The chain carries TRBV11-2 and TRBJ2-7; D ambiguous. This CDR3 spans 13 amino acids. From germline, CDR1 is SGHAT and CDR2 FQNNGV. The V gene lost 1 base and the J gene lost 3 bases, with 7 bases spanning the gap. The CDR3 bases are TGTGCCAGCAGCTTAGGCTCAGACTACGAGCAGTACTTC. This sequence encodes CASSLGSDYEQYF.

The genes are TRBV5-5 and TRBJ1-6; possible D gene TRBD1, 6 bases. From germline, CDR1 is SGHKS and CDR2 YYEKEE (reference sequence). V dropped 5 bases and J dropped 13 bases, with 22 bases sitting between them. The CDR3 has 15 amino acids. CDR3 amino acids: CASSFETGNLIPLHF. The CDR3 region has the DNA TGTGCCAGCAGTTTTGAAACAGGGAACCTAATCCCCCTCCACTTT.

V usage is TRBV5-4 and J usage is TRBJ2-2; D uncertain. Germline loops: CDR1 SGHNT, CDR2 YYREEE (reference sequence). This CDR3 spans 13 amino acids. V was pared by 0 bases and J by 6 bases, with 6 bases between. Here the CDR3 reads CASSLGPPGELFF. CDR3 coding DNA: TGTGCCAGCAGCTTGGGCCCCCCCGGGGAGCTGTTTTTT.

Only one count was recorded for this clone. The V and J genes are TRBV7-2 and TRBJ2-7; 7 nucleotides line up with TRBD2. The V and J ends lost 6 bases and 0 bases, in that order; junction bases with no gene match: 14. The CDR3 consists of 17 residues. The V gene's germline CDR1 is SGHTA and CDR2 FQGNSA. CDR3 sequence (DNA): TGTGCCAGCAGAATAGGCCCCAGCGGGGAGATCTCCTACGAGCAGTACTTC. The encoded protein is CASRIGPSGEISYEQYF.

The chain joins TRBV19 to TRBJ1-1, with a tentative D call TRBD1 (5 bases). Germline CDR1 LNHDA, CDR2 SQIVND (reference sequence). Trimming took 6 bases from V and 5 from J, leaving 13 bases between them. This CDR3 is built from 13 residues. The CDR3 DNA reads as TGTGCCAGTAGAGAGGGACCGGTTACTGAAGCTTTCTTT. It encodes CASREGPVTEAFF.

This chain uses TRBV2 with TRBJ1-2; the D gene is possibly TRBD1 (5 bases). The CDR3 has 14 residues. The germline gives CDR1 SNHLY, CDR2 FYNNEI. The V gene lost 3 bases and the J gene lost 4 bases, with 12 bases spanning the gap. The chain's CDR3 is CASSDDSWGYGYTF. The DNA for the CDR3 is TGTGCCAGCAGTGATGACAGCTGGGGCTATGGCTACACCTTC.

The chain couples TRBV28 to TRBJ1-6; the D gene is possibly TRBD1 (5 bases). CDR3 length: 15 amino acids. Trimming removed 3 bases at V and 8 bases at J, with 14 bases between. Per the germline V gene, CDR1 is MDHEN and CDR2 is SYDVKM. The CDR3 here is CASSFRNRLDSPLHF. CDR3 bases: TGTGCCAGCAGTTTTCGGAACAGGTTAGATTCACCCCTCCACTTT.

As DNA, the CDR3 is TGTGCCAGCAGCAAAGCAGGTGGCAGGCTGGCCAAAAACATTCAGTACTTC. The encoded protein is CASSKAGGRLAKNIQYF. V and J are TRBV21-1 and TRBJ2-4; the table assigns TRBD1, which was not confirmed against the DNA. TRBV21-1 is a listed pseudogene. This CDR3 has 17 residues.

The gene calls are TRBV18 and TRBJ1-5, with 10 bases matching TRBD1. The CDR3 contains 13 residues. J gave up 7 bases and V 6 bases, and 3 bases lay outside the gene matches. Germline lookup yields CDR1 KGHSH and CDR2 LQKENI. CDR3: CASSGQGNQPQHF. CDR3 nucleotide sequence: TGTGCCAGCTCGGGACAGGGGAACCAGCCCCAGCATTTT.

Here the CDR3 DNA reads TGTGCCAGCAGCCAAAAGGGCCTGCGGCAGTACTTC. Translating gives CASSQKGLRQYF. The rearrangement links TRBV14 to TRBJ2-7; no clear D gene. The germline CDR1 and CDR2 sequences are SGHDN and FVKESK. This CDR3 contains 12 residues. The germline V and J ends were trimmed by 2 bases and 9 bases, with 11 bases remaining between them.

This clone was seen only once. This sequence joins TRBV28 and TRBJ2-1, with 10 positions matching TRBD1. The CDR3 runs to 16 residues. V lost 6 bases and J lost 2; bases outside the gene matches: 7. Per germline, CDR1 MDHEN and CDR2 SYDVKM. CDR3 protein: CASSPGTGVAYNEQFF. DNA of the CDR3: TGTGCCAGCAGCCCCGGGACAGGGGTGGCCTACAATGAGCAGTTCTTC.

The J gene is TRBJ2-7, the V gene TRBV28; TRBD1 might be the D (6 bases). The V end lost 7 bases, the J end lost 4 bases, and 14 bases lay between the germline ends. Germline V gene lookup returns CDR1 MDHEN and CDR2 SYDVKM. The CDR3 spans 13 residues. CDR3 region: CASTVGTTYEQYF. The DNA of the CDR3 is TGTGCCAGCACCGTAGGGACAACTTACGAGCAGTACTTC.

The chain is built from TRBV2 and TRBJ2-2, with 9 bases fitting TRBD1. Trimming at V came to 7 bases and at J to 0 bases, leaving 3 bases not matched to a gene. This CDR3 region has 15 residues. The germline V gene encodes CDR1 SNHLY and CDR2 FYNNEI. CDR3 residues: CASIRTGANTGELFF. CDR3 sequence (DNA): TGTGCCAGCATAAGGACAGGGGCGAACACCGGGGAGCTGTTTTTT.

The J gene is TRBJ2-3, the V gene TRBV18; 11 positions match TRBD2. From germline, CDR1 is KGHSH and CDR2 LQKENI. V trimming: 2 bases; J trimming: 2 bases; junction bases outside the gene matches: 3. The CDR3 covers 16 residues. The chain's CDR3 is CASSPTSGGTTDTQYF. CDR3 nucleotide sequence: TGTGCCAGCTCACCAACTAGCGGGGGAACCACAGATACGCAGTATTTT.

The chain couples TRBV7-9 to TRBJ1-2, with a tentative D call TRBD1 (6 bases). CDR3 size: 18 residues. V lost 1 base to trimming and J lost 6 bases, with 24 bases between them. The germline CDR1 and CDR2 sequences are SEHNR and FQNEAQ (reference sequence). CDR3 DNA sequence: TGTGCCAGCAGCTTAGGCCTACTGGGGGTGAAGGGGGACGATGGCTACACCTTC. Translation: CASSLGLLGVKGDDGYTF.

The genes are TRBV16 and TRBJ1-2; D is unclear. The ends were cut back, 0 bases at V and 0 bases at J, with 8 bases in the middle. Per germline, CDR1 KGHSY and CDR2 FQNENV. The CDR3 is made up of 15 amino acids. The CDR3: CASSQSSVTNYGYTF. The CDR3 nucleotides are TGTGCCAGCAGCCAATCATCCGTAACTAACTATGGCTACACCTTC.

The rearrangement uses TRBV29-1 and TRBJ2-1, with D tentatively TRBD2 (6 bases). The CDR3 is 13 amino acids. Trimming removed 3 bases from V and 10 bases from J, with 16 bases in between. Germline V lookup: CDR1 SQVTM, CDR2 ANQGSEA. The CDR3 is CSVDKAGRMEQFF. In DNA form, the CDR3 reads TGCAGCGTTGATAAGGCAGGGAGGATGGAGCAGTTCTTC.